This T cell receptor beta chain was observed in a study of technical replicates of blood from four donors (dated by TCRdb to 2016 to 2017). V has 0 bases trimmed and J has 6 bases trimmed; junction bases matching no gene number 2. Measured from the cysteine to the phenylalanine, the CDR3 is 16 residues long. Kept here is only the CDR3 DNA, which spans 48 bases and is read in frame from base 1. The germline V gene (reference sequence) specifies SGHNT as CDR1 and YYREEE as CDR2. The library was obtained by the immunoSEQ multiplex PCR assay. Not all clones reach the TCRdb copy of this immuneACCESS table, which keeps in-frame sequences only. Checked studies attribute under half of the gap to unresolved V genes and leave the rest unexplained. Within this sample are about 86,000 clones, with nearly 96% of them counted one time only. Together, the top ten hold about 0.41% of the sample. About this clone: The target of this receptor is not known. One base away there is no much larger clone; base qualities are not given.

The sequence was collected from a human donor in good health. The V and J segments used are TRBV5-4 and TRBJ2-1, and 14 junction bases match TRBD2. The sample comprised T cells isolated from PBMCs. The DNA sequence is TGTGCCAGCAGCTTGGGAGGGACTAGCGGGAGCAATGAGCAGTTCTTC. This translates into CASSLGGTSGSNEQFF.